In its sample, the clone carrying this T cell receptor (beta chain) was seen a few times. The antigen remains undetermined. It was RNA transcripts that yielded the amplified TCR beta CDR3 regions. A first-round RT-PCR of the TCR CDR3 used the HTBI primer set. In TCRdb, the multiplex PCR reads were re-called with MiXCR into one record per CDR3 protein. The data hold hundreds of thousands of distinct CDR3 sequences, with approximately 19% observed a single time. This CDR3 contains 14 residues. Deletions cut 2 bases from V and 5 bases from J, with 7 bases between. Germline assignment: CDR1 ENHRY and CDR2 SYGVKD. The entry originates in a study of T cells in Graves' hyperthyroidism and ophthalmopathy. Broader study findings: Stable hyperthyroidism and ophthalmopathy were separated using 13 V-J signatures. Before onset, by a median of approximately 6.8 months, the model predicted ophthalmopathy. Expanded thyroid clonotypes (above 0.001) were mostly also found in blood.

The material sequenced was blood. The chain carries TRBV10-3 and TRBJ1-6, with D possibly matching TRBD1 (5 bases). The receptor comes from a woman aged 45-65 years with Graves' hyperthyroidism that later progressed to Graves' ophthalmopathy. The CDR3 loop reads CAISEEGNNSPLHF. Here the CDR3 DNA reads TGTGCCATCAGTGAGGAGGGGAATAATTCACCCCTCCACTTT.